This T cell receptor beta chain comes out of a study of cytomegalovirus exposure and HLA in healthy donors. About the research overall: Falling in the Caucasian-associated ancestry cluster were 81% of approximately 400 genotyped donors.

With 6 bases removed from V and 8 bases from J, the gap between germline ends came to 13 bases. The CDR3 has 12 amino acids. Germline loops: CDR1 SGHNT, CDR2 YYREEE (reference sequence). Amplification used 60 Vbeta primers and 13 Jbeta primers. TCRdb keeps only in-frame clones here, not all; method: immunoSEQ multiplex PCR. The sample has 110,000 to 150,000 clones, about 73% seen once. This clone was seen only a few times. Its antigen remains unknown. Study-wide findings and caveats: Researchers had no immune exposure information except CMV serostatus available.

The source is an older woman in good health and CMV-seropositive. Material for sequencing was PBMCs. The V and J genes are TRBV5-4 and TRBJ2-3, with D possibly matching TRBD2 (5 bases). CDR3 residues: CASTNLRGTQYF. The CDR3 DNA sequence: TGTGCCAGCACCAATCTTCGGGGTACGCAGTATTTT.